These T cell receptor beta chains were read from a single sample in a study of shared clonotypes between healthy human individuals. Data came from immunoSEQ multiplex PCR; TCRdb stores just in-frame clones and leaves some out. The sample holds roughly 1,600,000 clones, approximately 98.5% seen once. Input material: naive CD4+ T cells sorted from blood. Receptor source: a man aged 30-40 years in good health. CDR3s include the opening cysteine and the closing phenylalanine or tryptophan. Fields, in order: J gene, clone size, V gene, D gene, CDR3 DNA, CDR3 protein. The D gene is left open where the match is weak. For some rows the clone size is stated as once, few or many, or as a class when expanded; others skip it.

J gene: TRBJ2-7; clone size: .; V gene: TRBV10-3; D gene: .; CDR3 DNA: TGTGCCATCAGTCAGGGTTCCTACGAGCAGTACTTC; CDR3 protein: CAISQGSYEQYF
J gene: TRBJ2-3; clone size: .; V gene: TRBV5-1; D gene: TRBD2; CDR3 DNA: TGCGCCAGCAGCTCGGGGACTAGCGGGATATCAGTTACGCAGTATTTT; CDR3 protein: CASSSGTSGISVTQYF
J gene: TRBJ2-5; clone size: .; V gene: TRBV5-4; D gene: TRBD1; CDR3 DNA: TGTGCCAGCAGCTCGGGACAGGCTAACCACCAAGAGACCCAGTACTTC; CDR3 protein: CASSSGQANHQETQYF
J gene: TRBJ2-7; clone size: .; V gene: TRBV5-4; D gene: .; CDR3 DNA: TGTGCCAGCAGCTTTGGGTTGGGTCCCTCCTACGAGCAGTACTTC; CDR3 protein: CASSFGLGPSYEQYF
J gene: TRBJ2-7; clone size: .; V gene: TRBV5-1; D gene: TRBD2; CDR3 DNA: TGCGCCAGCAGCTTGGGAGGACTAGCGGGAGGCGGAGAGCAGTACTTC; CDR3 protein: CASSLGGLAGGGEQYF
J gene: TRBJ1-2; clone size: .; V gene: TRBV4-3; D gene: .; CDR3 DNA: TGCGCCAGCAGCCAAGTGACAGCTTCTCAGGGCTACACCTTC; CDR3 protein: CASSQVTASQGYTF
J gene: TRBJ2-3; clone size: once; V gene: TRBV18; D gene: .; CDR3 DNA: TGTGCCAGCTCACCACGTACGCACCCCCTCCAAGCAGATACGCAGTATTTT; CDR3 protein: CASSPRTHPLQADTQYF
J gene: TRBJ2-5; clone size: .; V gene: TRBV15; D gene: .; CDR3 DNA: TGTGCCACCAGCGGTTCCGGGACGCCTTCTTTCAGGGCGGAGACCCAGTACTTC; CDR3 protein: CATSGSGTPSFRAETQYF
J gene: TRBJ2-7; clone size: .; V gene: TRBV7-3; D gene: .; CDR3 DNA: TGTGCCAGCAGCCCAAGCGGGCTCAGCTCCTACGAGCAGTACTTC; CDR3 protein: CASSPSGLSSYEQYF
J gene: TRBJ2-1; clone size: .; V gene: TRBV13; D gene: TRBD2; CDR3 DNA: TGTGCCAGCAGCTTACCTAGCGGGAGGCGTAATGAGCAGTTCTTC; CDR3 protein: CASSLPSGRRNEQFF
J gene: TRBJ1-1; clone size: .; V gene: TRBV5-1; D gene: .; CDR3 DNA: TGCGCCAGCAGCTTTACTGTACGAGCAGGTGCTGAAGCTTTCTTT; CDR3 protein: CASSFTVRAGAEAFF
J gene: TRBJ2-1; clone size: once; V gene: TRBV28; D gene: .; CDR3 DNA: TGTGCCAGCAGTCCTTCAGGCCTAGGGTACAATGAGCAGTTCTTC; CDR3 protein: CASSPSGLGYNEQFF
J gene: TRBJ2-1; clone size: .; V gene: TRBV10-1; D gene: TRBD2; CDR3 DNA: TGCGCCAGCAGTGGGGGGACTAGCGGGGACCCCCCTCCCACCCCCTACAATGAGCAGTTCTTC; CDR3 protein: CASSGGTSGDPPPTPYNEQFF
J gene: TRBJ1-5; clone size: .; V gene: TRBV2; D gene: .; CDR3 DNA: TGTGCCAGCACCGCCGAGGTGGGCCATAATCAGCCCCAGCATTTT; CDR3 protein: CASTAEVGHNQPQHF
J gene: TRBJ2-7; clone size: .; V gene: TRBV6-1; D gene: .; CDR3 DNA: TGTGCCAGCAGTGGCCTGAGGAGCTCCTACGAGCAGTACTTC; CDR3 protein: CASSGLRSSYEQYF
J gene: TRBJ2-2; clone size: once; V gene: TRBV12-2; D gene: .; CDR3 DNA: TGTGCAAGTCGCTTAGGCGGGAGAGGGGGGGAGCTGTTTTTT; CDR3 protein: CASRLGGRGGELFF
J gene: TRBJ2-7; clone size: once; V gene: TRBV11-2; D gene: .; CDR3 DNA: TGTGCCAGCAGCTTAGATGGGACGGTTCAGTACTTC; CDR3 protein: CASSLDGTVQYF
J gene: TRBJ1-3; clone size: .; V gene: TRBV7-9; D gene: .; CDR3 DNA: TGTGCCAGCAGCTTTTGGGTCAGGGTTTCCTCTGGAAACACCATATATTTT; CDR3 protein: CASSFWVRVSSGNTIYF
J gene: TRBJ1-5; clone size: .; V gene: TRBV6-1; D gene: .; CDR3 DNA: TGTGCCGCAACGCAGGGTAATAGCAATCAGCCCCAGCATTTT; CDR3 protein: CAATQGNSNQPQHF
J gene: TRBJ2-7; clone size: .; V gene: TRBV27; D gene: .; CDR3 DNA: TGTGCCAGCAGTCCGGCTAGAGCCCGGGACTACGAGCAGTACTTC; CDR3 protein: CASSPARARDYEQYF
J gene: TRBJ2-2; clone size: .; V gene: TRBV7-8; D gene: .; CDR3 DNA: TGTGCCAGCAGCTTAGTAGCGGTTGGGGAGCTGTTTTTT; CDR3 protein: CASSLVAVGELFF
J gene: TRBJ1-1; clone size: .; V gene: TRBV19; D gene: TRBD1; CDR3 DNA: TGTGCCAGTAGTACCAGGGGGCGTTCGACTGAAGCTTTCTTT; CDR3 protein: CASSTRGRSTEAFF
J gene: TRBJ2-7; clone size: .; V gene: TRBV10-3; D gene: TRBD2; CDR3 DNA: TGTGCCGCCGCGGGGGGACTAGCGGGTTACGAGCAGTACTTC; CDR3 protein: CAAAGGLAGYEQYF
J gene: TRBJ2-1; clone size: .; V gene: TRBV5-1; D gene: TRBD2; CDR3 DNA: TGCGCCAGCAGCTTGGACCTAGCGGGTTCCTACAATGAGCAGTTCTTC; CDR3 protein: CASSLDLAGSYNEQFF
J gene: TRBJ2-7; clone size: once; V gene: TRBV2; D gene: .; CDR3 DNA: TGTGCCAGCAACGGGCAGTCCTACGAGCAGTACTTC; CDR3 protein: CASNGQSYEQYF
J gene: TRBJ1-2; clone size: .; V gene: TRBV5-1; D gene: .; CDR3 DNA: TGCGCCAGCAGCCTACGGACAGACATAGCTAACTATGGCTACACCTTC; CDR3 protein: CASSLRTDIANYGYTF
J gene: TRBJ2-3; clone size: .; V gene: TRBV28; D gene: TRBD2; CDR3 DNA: TGTGCCAGCAGAACACTAGCGGGAGTAAAAGATACGCAGTATTTT; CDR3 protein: CASRTLAGVKDTQYF
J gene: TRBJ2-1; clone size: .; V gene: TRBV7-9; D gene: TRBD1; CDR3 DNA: TGTGCCAGCAGCCCGACAGGGGGCGGTTTCTCCTACAATGAGCAGTTCTTC; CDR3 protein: CASSPTGGGFSYNEQFF
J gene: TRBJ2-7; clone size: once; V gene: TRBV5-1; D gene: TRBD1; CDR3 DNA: TGCGCCAGCAGCTTGGAGCAGGGGGCAGGGGAGCAGTACTTC; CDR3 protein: CASSLEQGAGEQYF
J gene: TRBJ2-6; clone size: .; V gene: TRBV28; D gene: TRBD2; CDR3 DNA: TGTGCCAGCAATCCCATGGGGGGGAGCTCTGGGGCCAACGTCCTGACTTTC; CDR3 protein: CASNPMGGSSGANVLTF
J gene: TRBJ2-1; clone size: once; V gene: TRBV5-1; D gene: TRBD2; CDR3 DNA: TGCGCCAGCAGCGAAGATAGCGGGAGCTACAATGAGCAGTTCTTC; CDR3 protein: CASSEDSGSYNEQFF
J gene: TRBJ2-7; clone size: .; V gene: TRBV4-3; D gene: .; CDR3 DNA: TGCGCCAGCAGCCAAGGGGTAGGCTTCGTGGGGCAGTACTTC; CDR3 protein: CASSQGVGFVGQYF
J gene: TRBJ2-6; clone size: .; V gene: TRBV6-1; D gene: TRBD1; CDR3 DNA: TGTGCCAGCAGTGAAAAACCCACGACAGGGGGCTTCTCTGGGGCCAACGTCCTGACTTTC; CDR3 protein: CASSEKPTTGGFSGANVLTF
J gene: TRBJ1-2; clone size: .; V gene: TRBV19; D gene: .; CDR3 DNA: TGTGCCAGTTGTAGGGCGCCTAACTATGGCTACACCTTC; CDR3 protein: CASCRAPNYGYTF
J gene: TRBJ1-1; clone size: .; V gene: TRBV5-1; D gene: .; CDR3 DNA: TGCGCCAGCAGCTTACAGGGTGTAAACACTGAAGCTTTCTTT; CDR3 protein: CASSLQGVNTEAFF
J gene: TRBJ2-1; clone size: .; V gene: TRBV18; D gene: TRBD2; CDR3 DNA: TGTGCCAGCTCACTCAATGTCCCGGGACTAGTTCAGTTCTTC; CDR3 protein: CASSLNVPGLVQFF
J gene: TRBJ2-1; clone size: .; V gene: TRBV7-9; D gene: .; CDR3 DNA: TGTGCCAGCAGCGCCCGGGGTAGCGGTGTCTACAATGAGCAGTTCTTC; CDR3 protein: CASSARGSGVYNEQFF
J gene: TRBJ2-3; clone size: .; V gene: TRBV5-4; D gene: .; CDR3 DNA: TGTGCCAGCAGCTTGGCCGGCCTTCCAGATACGCAGTATTTT; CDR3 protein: CASSLAGLPDTQYF
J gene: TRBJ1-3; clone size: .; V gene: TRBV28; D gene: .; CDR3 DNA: TGTGCCAGCAGTCCCAGCGGCTCTGGAAACACCATATATTTT; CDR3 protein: CASSPSGSGNTIYF
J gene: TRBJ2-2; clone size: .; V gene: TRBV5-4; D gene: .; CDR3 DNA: TGTGCCAGCAGCCGCGCACGGCCCGAGGCGAACACCGGGGAGCTGTTTTTT; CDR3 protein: CASSRARPEANTGELFF
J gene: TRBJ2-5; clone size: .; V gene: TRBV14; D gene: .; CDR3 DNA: TGTGCCAGCAGCCGGGCCCAGATACAAGAGACCCAGTACTTC; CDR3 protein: CASSRAQIQETQYF
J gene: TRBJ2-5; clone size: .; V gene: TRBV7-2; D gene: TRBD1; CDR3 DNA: TGTGCCAGCAGCCCAGAACAGGGGTTCGGGGAGACCCAGTACTTC; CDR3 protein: CASSPEQGFGETQYF
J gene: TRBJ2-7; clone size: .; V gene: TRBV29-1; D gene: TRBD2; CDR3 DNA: TGCAGCGCCAGACTAGCCACCCACGAGCAGTACTTC; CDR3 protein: CSARLATHEQYF
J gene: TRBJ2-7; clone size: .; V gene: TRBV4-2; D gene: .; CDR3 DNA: TGTGCCAGCAGCCAAGTTTGGGGGGCCAGCTCCTACGAGCAGTACTTC; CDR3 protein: CASSQVWGASSYEQYF
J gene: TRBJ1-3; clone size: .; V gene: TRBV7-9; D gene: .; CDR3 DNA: TGTGCCAGCAGCTTAGCGACTCGACCGAACACCATATATTTT; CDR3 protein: CASSLATRPNTIYF
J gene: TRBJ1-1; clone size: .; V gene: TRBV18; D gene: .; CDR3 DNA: TGTGCCAGCTCTGAAAATGGGGACACTGAAGCTTTCTTT; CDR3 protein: CASSENGDTEAFF
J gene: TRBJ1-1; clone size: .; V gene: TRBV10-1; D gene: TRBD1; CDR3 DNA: TGCGCCAGCAGTGAGTCGAGGACAGGGAACACTGAAGCTTTCTTT; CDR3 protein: CASSESRTGNTEAFF
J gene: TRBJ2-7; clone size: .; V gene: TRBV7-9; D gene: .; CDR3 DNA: TGTGCCAGCAGCCCCAGTTCTTTGCACGAGCAGTACTTC; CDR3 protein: CASSPSSLHEQYF
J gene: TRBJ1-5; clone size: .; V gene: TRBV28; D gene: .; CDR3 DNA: TGTGCGACCGAAAGATTGACAGGTGATATGCGGGATCAGCCCCAGCATTTT; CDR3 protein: CATERLTGDMRDQPQHF
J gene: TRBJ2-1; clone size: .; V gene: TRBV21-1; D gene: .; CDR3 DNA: TGTGCCAGCAGGGGTTTCAATGAGCAGTTCTTC; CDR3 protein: CASRGFNEQFF
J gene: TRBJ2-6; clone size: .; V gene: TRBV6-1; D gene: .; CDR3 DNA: TGTGCCAGCAGTGTCGGTTCTGGGGCCAACGTCCTGACTTTC; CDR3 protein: CASSVGSGANVLTF
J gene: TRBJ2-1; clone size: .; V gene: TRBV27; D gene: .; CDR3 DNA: TGTGCCAGCAGTCCGCCCCCGACGCCGAGTAATGAGCAGTTCTTC; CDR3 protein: CASSPPPTPSNEQFF
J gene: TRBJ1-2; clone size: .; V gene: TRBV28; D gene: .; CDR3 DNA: TGTGCCAGCAGTTCCCGGGGGGCGAACTATGGCTACACCTTC; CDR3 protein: CASSSRGANYGYTF
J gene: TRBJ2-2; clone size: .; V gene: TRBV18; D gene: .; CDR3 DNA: TGTGCCAGCTCACCACCTGCCGGGTCCAGCACCGGGGAGCTGTTTTTT; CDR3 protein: CASSPPAGSSTGELFF
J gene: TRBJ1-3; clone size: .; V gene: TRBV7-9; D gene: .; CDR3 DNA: TGTGCCAGCAGCTCCCCGGGCCGGGCCCCGGCGTATGGAAACACCATATATTTT; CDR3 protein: CASSSPGRAPAYGNTIYF
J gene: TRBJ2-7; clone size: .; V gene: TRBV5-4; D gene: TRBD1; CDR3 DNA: TGTGCCAGCAAAGGACAGGGAACAACCTACGAGCAGTACTTC; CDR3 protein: CASKGQGTTYEQYF
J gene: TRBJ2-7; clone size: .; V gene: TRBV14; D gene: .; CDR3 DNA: TGTGCCTCGGGTCGTAGTTACGAGCAGTACTTC; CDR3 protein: CASGRSYEQYF
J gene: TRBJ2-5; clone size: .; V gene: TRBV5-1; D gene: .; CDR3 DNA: TGCGCCAGCAGCCTGAGCCCCGCGGGCACTTGGGGGCAAGAGACCCAGTACTTC; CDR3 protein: CASSLSPAGTWGQETQYF
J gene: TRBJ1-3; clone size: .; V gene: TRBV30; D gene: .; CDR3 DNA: TGTGCCTGGAGCCCGGGAAACTCTGGAAACACCATATATTTT; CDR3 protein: CAWSPGNSGNTIYF
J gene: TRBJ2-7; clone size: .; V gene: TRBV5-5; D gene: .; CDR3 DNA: TGTGCCAGCAGCTTGGTCATGGGGCTCAGCTCCTACGAGCAGTACTTC; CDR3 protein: CASSLVMGLSSYEQYF